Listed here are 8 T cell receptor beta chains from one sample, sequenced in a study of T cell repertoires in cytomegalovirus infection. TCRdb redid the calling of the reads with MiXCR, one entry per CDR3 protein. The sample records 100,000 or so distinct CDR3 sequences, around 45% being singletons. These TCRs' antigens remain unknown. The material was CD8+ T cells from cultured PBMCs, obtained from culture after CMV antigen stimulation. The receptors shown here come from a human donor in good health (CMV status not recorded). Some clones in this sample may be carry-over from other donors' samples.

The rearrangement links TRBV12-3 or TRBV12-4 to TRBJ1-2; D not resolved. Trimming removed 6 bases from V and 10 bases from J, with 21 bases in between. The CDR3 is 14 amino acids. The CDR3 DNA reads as TGTGCCAGCAGCAATTCACCCTTTCTGGAATACTACACCTTC. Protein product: CASSNSPFLEYYTF.

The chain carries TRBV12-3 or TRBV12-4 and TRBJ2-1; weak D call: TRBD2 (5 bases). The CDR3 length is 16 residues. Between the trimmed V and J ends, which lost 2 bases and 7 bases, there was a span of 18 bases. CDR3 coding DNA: TGTGCCAGCAGTTTAAAACGATCGAACCCGGGAAATGAGCAGTTCTTC. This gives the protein CASSLKRSNPGNEQFF.

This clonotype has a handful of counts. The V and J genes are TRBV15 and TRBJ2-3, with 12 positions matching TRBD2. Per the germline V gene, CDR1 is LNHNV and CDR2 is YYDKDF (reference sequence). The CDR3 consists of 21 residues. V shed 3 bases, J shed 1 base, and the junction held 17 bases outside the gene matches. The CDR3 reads CATSSLPAAWRLAGGTDTQYF. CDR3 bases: TGTGCCACCAGCAGTCTTCCCGCCGCTTGGAGACTAGCGGGGGGCACAGATACGCAGTATTTT. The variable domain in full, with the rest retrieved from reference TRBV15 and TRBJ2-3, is DAMVIQNPRYQVTQFGKPVTLSCSQTLNHNVMYWYQQKSSQAPKLLFHYYDKDFNNEADTPDNFQSRRPNTSFCFLDIRSPGLGDTAMYLCATSSLPAAWRLAGGTDTQYFGPGTRLTVL.

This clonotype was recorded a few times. CDR3 nucleotide sequence: TGTGCCAGCAGCTTCGGGGGTTGGAATGAGCAGTTCTTC. It translates to CASSFGGWNEQFF. V usage is TRBV7-3 and J usage is TRBJ2-1, with D perhaps TRBD2 (6 bases). Trimming removed 3 bases from V and 7 bases from J, with 10 bases in between. This CDR3 region has 13 residues. Germline V CDR1 and CDR2: SGHTA, FQGTGA.

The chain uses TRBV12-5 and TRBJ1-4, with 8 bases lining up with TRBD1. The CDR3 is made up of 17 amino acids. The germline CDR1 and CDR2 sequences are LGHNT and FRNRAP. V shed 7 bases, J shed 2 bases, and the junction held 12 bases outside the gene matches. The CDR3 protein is CASELHRGGTTNEKLFF. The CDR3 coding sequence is TGTGCTAGTGAGCTACACAGGGGGGGGACGACTAATGAAAAACTGTTTTTT.

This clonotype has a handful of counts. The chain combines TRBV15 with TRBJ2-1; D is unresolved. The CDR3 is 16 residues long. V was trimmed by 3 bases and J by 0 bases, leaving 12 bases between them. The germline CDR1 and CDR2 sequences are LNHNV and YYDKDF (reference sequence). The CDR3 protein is CATSRGFGSSYNEQFF. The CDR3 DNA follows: TGTGCCACCAGCAGGGGATTCGGTAGCTCCTACAATGAGCAGTTCTTC.

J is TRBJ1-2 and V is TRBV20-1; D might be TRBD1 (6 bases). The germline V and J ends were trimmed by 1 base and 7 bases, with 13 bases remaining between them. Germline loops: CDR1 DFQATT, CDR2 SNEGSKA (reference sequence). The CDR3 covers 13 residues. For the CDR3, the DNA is TGCAGTGCTAGAGTGGACAGCATATTTGGCTACACCTTC. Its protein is CSARVDSIFGYTF.

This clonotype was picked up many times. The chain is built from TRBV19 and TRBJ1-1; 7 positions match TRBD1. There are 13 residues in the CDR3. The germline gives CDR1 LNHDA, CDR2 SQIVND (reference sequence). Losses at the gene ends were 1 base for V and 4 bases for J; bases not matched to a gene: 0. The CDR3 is CASSIAGGTEAFF. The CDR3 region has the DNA TGTGCCAGTAGTATAGCAGGGGGCACTGAAGCTTTCTTT.